This T cell receptor (beta chain) was obtained from a study of Ad26.COV2.S vaccination and SARS-CoV-2 variants. About this clone itself: The antigen is undetermined.

Points from the study as a whole: From the TCR breadth and depth analyses, total T cell responses may have been underestimated. Vaccinees displayed broader spike-specific TCR repertoires than placebo recipients. Vaccine and placebo recipients had similar non-spike TCR breadth.

Germline V gene data show CDR1 as SGHAT and CDR2 as FQNNGV. The CDR3 is made up of 14 amino acids. V lost 1 base and J 5 bases, leaving 12 bases between the germline ends. Profiled with immunoSEQ multiplex PCR; TCRdb holds only in-frame clones, not every one. The sample lists roughly 92,000 clones, 82% seen once, with around a sixth in the top ten. The V and J genes are TRBV11-2 and TRBJ2-7, with D maybe TRBD1 (5 bases). The specimen comprised peripheral blood, sampled after recovery from COVID-19. This receptor was obtained from a human donor who had recovered from COVID-19. Here the CDR3 reads CASSLGNRFHEQYF. DNA for the CDR3: TGTGCCAGCAGCTTAGGGAACAGGTTTCACGAGCAGTACTTC.